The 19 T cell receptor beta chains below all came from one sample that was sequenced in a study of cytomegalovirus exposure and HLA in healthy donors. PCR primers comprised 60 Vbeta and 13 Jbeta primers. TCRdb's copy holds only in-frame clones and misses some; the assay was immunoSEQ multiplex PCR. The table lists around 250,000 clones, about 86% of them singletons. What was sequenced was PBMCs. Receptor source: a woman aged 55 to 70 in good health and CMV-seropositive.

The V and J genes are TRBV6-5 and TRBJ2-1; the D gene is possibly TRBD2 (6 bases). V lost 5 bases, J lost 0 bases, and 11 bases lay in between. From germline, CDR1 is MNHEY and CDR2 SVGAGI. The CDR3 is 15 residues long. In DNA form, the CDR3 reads TGTGCCAGCAGTGGAGTGGGGGGCTCCTACAATGAGCAGTTCTTC. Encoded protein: CASSGVGGSYNEQFF.

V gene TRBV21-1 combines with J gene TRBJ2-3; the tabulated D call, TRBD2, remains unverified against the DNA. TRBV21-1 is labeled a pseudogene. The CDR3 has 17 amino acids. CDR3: CASSKERSRERTDTQYF. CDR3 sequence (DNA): TGTGCCAGCAGCAAAGAGCGCTCGCGGGAGAGGACAGATACGCAGTATTTT.

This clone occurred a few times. The CDR3 here is CASSDLSTSRISGNTIYF. The CDR3 region has the DNA TGTGCCAGCAGTGACCTCTCTACGTCAAGAATCTCTGGAAACACCATATATTTT. The J gene is TRBJ1-3, the V gene TRBV6-4; D unclear. CDR1 and CDR2 from the germline V gene are MRHNA and SNTAGT. With 2 bases removed from V and 0 bases from J, the gap between germline ends came to 17 bases. The CDR3 is 18 amino acids.

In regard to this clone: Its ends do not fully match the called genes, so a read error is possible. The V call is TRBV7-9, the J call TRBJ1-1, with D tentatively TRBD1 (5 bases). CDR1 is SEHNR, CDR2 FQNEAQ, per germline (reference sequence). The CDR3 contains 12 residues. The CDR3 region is CSSRAQDEEAFF. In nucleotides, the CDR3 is TGTTCCAGCAGGGCTCAGGATGAAGAAGCTTTCTTT.

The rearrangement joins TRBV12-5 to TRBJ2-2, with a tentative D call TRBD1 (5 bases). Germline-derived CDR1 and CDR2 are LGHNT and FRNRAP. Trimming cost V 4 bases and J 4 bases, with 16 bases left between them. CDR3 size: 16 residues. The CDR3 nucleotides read TGTGCTAGTGGTTCGTTTGGGCCAGGGTCCACCGGGGAGCTGTTTTTT. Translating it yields CASGSFGPGSTGELFF.

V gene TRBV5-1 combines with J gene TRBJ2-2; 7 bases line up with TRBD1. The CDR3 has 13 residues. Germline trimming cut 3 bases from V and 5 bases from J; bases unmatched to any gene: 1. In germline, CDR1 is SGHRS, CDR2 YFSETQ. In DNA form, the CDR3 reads TGCGCCAGCAGCTCAGGGGGTACCGGGGAGCTGTTTTTT. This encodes CASSSGGTGELFF.

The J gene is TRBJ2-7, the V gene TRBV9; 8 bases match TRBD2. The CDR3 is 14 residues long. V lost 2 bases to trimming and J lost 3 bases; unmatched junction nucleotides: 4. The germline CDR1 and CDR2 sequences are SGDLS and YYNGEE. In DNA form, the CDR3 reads TGTGCCAGCAGCGTGTCCAGCGGGAGCTACGAGCAGTACTTC. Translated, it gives CASSVSSGSYEQYF.

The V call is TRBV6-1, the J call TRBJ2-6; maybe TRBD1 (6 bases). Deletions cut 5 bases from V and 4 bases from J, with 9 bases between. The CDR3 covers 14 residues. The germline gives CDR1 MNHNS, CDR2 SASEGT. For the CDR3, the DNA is TGTGCCAGCAGTCAGGGGTACGGGGCCAACGTCCTGACTTTC. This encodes CASSQGYGANVLTF.

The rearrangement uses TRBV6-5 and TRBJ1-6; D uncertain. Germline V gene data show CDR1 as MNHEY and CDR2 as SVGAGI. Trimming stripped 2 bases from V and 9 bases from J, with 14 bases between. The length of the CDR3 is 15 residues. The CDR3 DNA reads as TGTGCCAGCAGTTACAGCCCGAGCGCGGGTTCACCCCTCCACTTT. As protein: CASSYSPSAGSPLHF.

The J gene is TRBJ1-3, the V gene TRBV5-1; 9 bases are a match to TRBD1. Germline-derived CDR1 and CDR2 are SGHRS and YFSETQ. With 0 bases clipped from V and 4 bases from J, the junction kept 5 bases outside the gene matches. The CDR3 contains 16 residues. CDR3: CASSLEQGAAGNTIYF. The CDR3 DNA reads TGCGCCAGCAGCTTGGAACAGGGGGCGGCGGGAAACACCATATATTTT.

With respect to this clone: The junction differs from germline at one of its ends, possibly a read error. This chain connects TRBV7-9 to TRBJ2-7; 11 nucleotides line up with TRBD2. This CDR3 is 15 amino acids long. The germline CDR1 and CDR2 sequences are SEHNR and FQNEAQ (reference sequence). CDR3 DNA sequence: TGTTCCAGCAGCTCGACTAGCGGGATCACCTACGAGCAGTACTTC. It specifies CSSSSTSGITYEQYF.

The CDR3 region has the DNA TGTGCCAGTAGTTTCCTAACAGGGGATCGCTATGGCTACACCTTC. Its protein product is CASSFLTGDRYGYTF. The J gene is TRBJ1-2, the V gene TRBV19; 7 positions match TRBD1. The V gene's germline CDR1 is LNHDA and CDR2 SQIVND (reference sequence). After removal of 5 bases from V and 4 bases from J, the junction contained 10 bases not matched to a gene. The CDR3 is made up of 15 amino acids.

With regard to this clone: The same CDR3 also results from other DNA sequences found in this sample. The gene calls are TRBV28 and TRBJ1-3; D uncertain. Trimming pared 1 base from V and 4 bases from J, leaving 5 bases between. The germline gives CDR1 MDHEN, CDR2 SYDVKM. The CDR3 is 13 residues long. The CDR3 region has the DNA TGTGCCAGCAGTTTATTGTCGGGAAACACCATATATTTT. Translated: CASSLLSGNTIYF.

The CDR3 DNA reads as TGTGCCACCAGCAGAGCCCAGGGGGGCTCGGGAGTGGGCAATCAGCCCCAGCATTTT. It is translated as CATSRAQGGSGVGNQPQHF. V is TRBV15 and J is TRBJ1-5; 7 nucleotides match TRBD1. This CDR3 contains 19 residues. Germline V gene data show CDR1 as LNHNV and CDR2 as YYDKDF (reference sequence). The V gene end was trimmed by 1 base and the J gene end by 2 bases; junction bases not matched to a gene: 14.

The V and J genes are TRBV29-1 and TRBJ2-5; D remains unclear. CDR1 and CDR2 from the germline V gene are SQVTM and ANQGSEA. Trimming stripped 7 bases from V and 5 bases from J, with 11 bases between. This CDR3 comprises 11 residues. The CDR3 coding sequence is TGCAGCGAAGACACGGCCGAGACCCAGTACTTC. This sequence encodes CSEDTAETQYF.

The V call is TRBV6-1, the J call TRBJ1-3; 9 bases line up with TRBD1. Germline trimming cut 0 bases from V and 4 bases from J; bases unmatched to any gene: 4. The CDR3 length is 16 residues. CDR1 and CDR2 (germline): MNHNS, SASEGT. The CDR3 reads CASSEAGTGSGNTIYF. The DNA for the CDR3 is TGTGCCAGCAGTGAAGCCGGGACAGGGTCCGGAAACACCATATATTTT.

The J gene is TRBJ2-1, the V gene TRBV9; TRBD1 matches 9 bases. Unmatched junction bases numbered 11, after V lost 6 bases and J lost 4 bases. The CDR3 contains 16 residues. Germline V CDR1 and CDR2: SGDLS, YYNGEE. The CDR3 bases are TGTGCCAGCACCGCGGCGCGGGACAGGGAATACAATGAGCAGTTCTTC. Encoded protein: CASTAARDREYNEQFF. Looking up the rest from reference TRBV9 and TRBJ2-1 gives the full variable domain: DSGVTQTPKHLITATGQRVTLRCSPRSGDLSVYWYQQSLDQGLQFLIQYYNGEERAKGNILERFSAQQFPDLHSELNLSSLELGDSALYFCASTAARDREYNEQFFGPGTRLTVL.

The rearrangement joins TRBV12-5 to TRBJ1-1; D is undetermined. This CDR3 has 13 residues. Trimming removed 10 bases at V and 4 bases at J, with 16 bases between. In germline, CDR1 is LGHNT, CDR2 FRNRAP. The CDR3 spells CATQRERSTEAFF. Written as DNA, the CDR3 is TGTGCTACCCAGAGGGAGAGGAGCACTGAAGCTTTCTTT.

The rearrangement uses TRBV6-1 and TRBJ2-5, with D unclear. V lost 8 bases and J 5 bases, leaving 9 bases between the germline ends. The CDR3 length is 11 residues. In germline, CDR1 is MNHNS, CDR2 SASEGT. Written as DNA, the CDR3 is TGTGCCAGCGGCAGGCTGGAGACCCAGTACTTC. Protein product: CASGRLETQYF.